This TCR beta chain came from a study of CD8+CD57+ T cells in acquired aplastic anemia. Study in general: Sorted CD4+ plus CD8+ cells gave DNA averaging about 3.2 ug.

Previously, flow cytometry had revealed CD8+CD57+ cell expansion in the patients chosen for sequencing. The study sampled blood from patients who had received no therapy. Concerning this clonotype itself: The target antigen is unknown.

Findings of the study overall: There were over 25 CD8+ CDR3 sequences that occurred in both patients and controls. Controls and patients did not differ significantly in CD8+ Simpson's diversity.

The TCR beta profiling, which covered VDJ combination and CDR3 sequence, was carried out using genomic DNA as the template. TCRdb fed the reads into MiXCR, producing one record per CDR3 protein. Here the sample spans about 170,000 distinct CDR3 sequences, around half being singletons. Trimming removed 5 bases at V and 3 bases at J, with 8 bases between. The CDR3 spans 12 residues. CDR1 and CDR2 (germline): SEHNR, FQNEAQ (reference sequence). The V and J genes are TRBV7-9 and TRBJ2-7; D ambiguous. The receptor was derived from a human donor with aplastic anemia. The material sequenced was sorted CD4+, CD8+, or CD8+CD57+ T cells (not recorded which) from PBMCs. The CDR3 nucleotides are TGTGCCAGCAGCGTTAAAAACTACGAGCAGTACTTC. As protein: CASSVKNYEQYF.